The sequence of this TCR beta chain was determined in a study of T cells after yellow fever vaccination. At the level of the study: Each low-cell-number fraction was prepared by means of SMART-Seq v4 Ultra Low Input.

Many counts were recorded for this clonotype. The target antigen is unknown. General study points: After the booster, 96% of CD4 and about nine tenths of CD8 primary-response clones were re-detected. Though weaker, the secondary response peaked faster, on day 5 versus 15.

By 5'RACE template switching, TCR cDNA was produced, with a universal primer site and UMIs added in the process. Via MiXCR, TCRdb re-called the 5' RACE reads, giving one row per CDR3 protein. The data hold 300,000 or so distinct CDR3 sequences, with 8.7% observed a single time. The germline V and J ends were trimmed by 3 bases and 0 bases, with 24 bases remaining between them. There are 19 residues in the CDR3. Sequenced here: CD4+ T cells sorted from PBMCs, sampled 5 days after the yellow fever booster vaccination. The receptor comes from a man in his late teens or twenties who received the YFV17D yellow fever vaccine. The V and J genes are TRBV12-3 or TRBV12-4 and TRBJ2-7; D assignment may be TRBD1 or TRBD2 (5 bases each). The CDR3 coding sequence is TGTGCCAGCAGTTTGGGGCCCCGGGGTCCCGAATATCCCTCCTACGAGCAGTACTTC. Protein sequence: CASSLGPRGPEYPSYEQYF.